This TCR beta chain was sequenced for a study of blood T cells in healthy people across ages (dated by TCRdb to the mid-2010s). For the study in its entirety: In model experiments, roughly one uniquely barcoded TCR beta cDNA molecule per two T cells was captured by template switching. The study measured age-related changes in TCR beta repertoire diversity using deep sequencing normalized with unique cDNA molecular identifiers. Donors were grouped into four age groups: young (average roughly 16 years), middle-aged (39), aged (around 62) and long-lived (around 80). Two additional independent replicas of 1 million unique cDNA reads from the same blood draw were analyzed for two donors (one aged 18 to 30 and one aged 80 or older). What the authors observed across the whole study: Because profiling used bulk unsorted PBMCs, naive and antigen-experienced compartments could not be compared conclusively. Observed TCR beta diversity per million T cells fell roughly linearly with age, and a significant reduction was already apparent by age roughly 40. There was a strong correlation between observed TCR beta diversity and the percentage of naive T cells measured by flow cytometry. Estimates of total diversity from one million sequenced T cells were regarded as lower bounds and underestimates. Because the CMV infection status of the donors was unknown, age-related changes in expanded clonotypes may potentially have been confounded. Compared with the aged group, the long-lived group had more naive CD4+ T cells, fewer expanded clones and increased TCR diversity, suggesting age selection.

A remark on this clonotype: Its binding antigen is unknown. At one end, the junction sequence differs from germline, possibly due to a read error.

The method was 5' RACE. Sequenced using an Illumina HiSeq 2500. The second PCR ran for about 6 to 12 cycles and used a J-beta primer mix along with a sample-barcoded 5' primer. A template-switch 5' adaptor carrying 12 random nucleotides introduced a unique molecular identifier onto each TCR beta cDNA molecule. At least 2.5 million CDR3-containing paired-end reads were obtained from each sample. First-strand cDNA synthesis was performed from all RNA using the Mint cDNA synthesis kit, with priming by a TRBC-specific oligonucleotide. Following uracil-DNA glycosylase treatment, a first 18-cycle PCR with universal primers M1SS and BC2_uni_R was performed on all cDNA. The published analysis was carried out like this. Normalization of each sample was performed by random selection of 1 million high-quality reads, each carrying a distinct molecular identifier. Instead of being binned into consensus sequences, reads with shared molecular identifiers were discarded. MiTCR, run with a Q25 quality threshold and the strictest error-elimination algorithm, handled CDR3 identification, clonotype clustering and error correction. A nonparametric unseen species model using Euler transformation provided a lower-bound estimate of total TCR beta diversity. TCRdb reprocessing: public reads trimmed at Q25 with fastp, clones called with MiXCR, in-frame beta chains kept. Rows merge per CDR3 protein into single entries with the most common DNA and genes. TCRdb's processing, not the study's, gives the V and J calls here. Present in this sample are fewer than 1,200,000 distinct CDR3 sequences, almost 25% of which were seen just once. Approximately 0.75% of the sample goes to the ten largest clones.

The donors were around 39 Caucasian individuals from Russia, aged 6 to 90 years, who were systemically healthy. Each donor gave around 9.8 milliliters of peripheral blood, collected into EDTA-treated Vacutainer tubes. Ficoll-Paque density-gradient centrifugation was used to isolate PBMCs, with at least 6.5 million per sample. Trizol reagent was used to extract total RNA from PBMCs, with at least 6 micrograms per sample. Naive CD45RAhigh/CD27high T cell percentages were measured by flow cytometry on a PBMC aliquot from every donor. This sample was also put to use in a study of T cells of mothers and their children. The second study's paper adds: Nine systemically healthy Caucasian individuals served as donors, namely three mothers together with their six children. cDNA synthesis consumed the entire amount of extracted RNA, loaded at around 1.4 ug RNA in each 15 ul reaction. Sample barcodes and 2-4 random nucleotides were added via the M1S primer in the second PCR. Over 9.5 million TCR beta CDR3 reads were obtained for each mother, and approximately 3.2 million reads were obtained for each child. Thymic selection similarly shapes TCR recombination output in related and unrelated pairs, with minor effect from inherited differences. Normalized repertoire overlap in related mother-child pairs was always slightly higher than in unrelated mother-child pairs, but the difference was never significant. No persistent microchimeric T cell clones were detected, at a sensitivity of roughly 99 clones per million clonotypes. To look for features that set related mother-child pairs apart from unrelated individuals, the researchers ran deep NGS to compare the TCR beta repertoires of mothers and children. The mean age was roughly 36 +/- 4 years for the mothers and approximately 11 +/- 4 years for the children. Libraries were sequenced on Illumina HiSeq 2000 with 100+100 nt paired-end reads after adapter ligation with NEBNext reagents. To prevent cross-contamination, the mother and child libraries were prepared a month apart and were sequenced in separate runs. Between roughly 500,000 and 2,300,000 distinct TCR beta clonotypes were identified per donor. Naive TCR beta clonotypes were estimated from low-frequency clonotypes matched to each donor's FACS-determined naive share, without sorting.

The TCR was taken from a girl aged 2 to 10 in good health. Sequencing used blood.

The DNA sequence follows: TGTACCAGCAGCTTAACGGGGGGACAACTCAATTCCTACGAGCAGTACTTC. Translated, this is CTSSLTGGQLNSYEQYF. The V and J genes are TRBV7-3 and TRBJ2-7; a tentative D call is TRBD2 (7 bases match). Taken from the germline V gene, the CDR1 and CDR2 loops are SGHTA and FQGTGA. The CDR3 numbers 17 residues from cysteine through phenylalanine. The kept DNA is CDR3 alone, 51 bases in frame from the first base.